These 31 T cell receptor beta chains came from one sample sequenced in a study of cytomegalovirus exposure and HLA in healthy donors. PCR employed 60 Vbeta and 13 Jbeta primers. Profiled with immunoSEQ multiplex PCR; TCRdb holds only in-frame clones, not every one. This table holds around 150,000 clones, around 84% found once. Sequencing was carried out using PBMCs. Receptors originate from a man aged 18 to 30 in good health and CMV-seropositive.

The chain uses TRBV20-1 and TRBJ2-3, with unresolved D. The CDR3 contains 11 residues. Trimming cost V 5 bases and J 5 bases, with 8 bases left between them. Per germline, CDR1 DFQATT and CDR2 SNEGSKA (reference sequence). The CDR3 reads CSASYGDTQYF. Here the CDR3 DNA reads TGCAGTGCTTCCTACGGAGATACGCAGTATTTT.

V and J are TRBV4-2 and TRBJ2-2; D is uncertain. Germline V gene data show CDR1 as LGHNA and CDR2 as YNFKEQ. V lost 0 bases and J 1 base, leaving 6 bases between the germline ends. This CDR3 is 15 amino acids long. The DNA of the CDR3 is TGTGCCAGCAGCCAAGAAGCCTGGAACACCGGGGAGCTGTTTTTT. Translation: CASSQEAWNTGELFF.

CDR3 in DNA: TGCGCCATTCAATCCGGACACTACTATGGCTACACCTTC. Residues: CAIQSGHYYGYTF. The rearrangement joins TRBV10-1 to TRBJ1-2, with TRBD1 as a possible D gene (5 bases). The CDR3 consists of 13 residues. V was cut by 10 bases and J by 3 bases, with 15 bases left in between. CDR1 and CDR2 (germline): WNHNN, SYGVQD (reference sequence).

This clone was observed a handful of times. The J gene is TRBJ1-1, the V gene TRBV25-1, with D uncertain. V was shortened by 4 bases and J by 5 bases, with 11 bases between the two germline ends. The CDR3 runs to 13 residues. Per the germline V gene, CDR1 is MGHDK and CDR2 is SYGVNS. DNA of the CDR3: TGTGCCAGCAGTGCTTCCTCGAGGACTGAAGCTTTCTTT. Residues: CASSASSRTEAFF.

This sequence joins TRBV9 and TRBJ2-1; TRBD2 matches at 13 bases. V shed 3 bases and J 7 bases; nucleotides not matched to a gene: 7. Per germline, CDR1 SGDLS and CDR2 YYNGEE. The CDR3 loop spans 16 amino acids. In DNA, the CDR3 is TGTGCCAGCAGCGGTACCGGGACTAGCGGGGTTAATGAGCAGTTCTTC. It translates to CASSGTGTSGVNEQFF. The full variable domain, rest sourced from reference TRBV9 and TRBJ2-1, is DSGVTQTPKHLITATGQRVTLRCSPRSGDLSVYWYQQSLDQGLQFLIQYYNGEERAKGNILERFSAQQFPDLHSELNLSSLELGDSALYFCASSGTGTSGVNEQFFGPGTRLTVL.

The chain is built from TRBV7-6 and TRBJ2-7; TRBD1 matches at 8 bases. The germline V gene has CDR1 SGHVS and CDR2 FNYEAQ. The V segment lost 5 bases and the J segment 3 bases; nucleotides outside the gene matches: 15. CDR3 size: 17 residues. The chain's CDR3 is CASSPGTGHFGFYEQYF. The CDR3 DNA reads TGTGCCAGCAGCCCTGGGACAGGTCATTTCGGATTCTACGAGCAGTACTTC. The full variable domain, with the rest looked up from reference TRBV7-6 and TRBJ2-7, is GAGVSQSPRYKVTKRGQDVALRCDPISGHVSLYWYRQALGQGPEFLTYFNYEAQQDKSGLPNDRFSAERPEGSISTLTIQRTEQRDSAMYRCASSPGTGHFGFYEQYFGPGTRLTVT.

This clone was picked up a small number of times. This chain joins TRBV19 and TRBJ1-2; 7 bases fit TRBD1. The junction had 5 bases not matched to a gene; V was cut back by 6 bases and J by 1 base. This CDR3 contains 14 residues. The V gene's germline CDR1 is LNHDA and CDR2 SQIVND (reference sequence). CDR3 amino acids: CASSSRDSNYGYTF. CDR3 bases: TGTGCCAGTAGCTCAAGGGACAGTAACTATGGCTACACCTTC. The full variable domain, its missing parts supplied by reference TRBV19 and TRBJ1-2, is DGGITQSPKYLFRKEGQNVTLSCEQNLNHDAMYWYRQDPGQGLRLIYYSQIVNDFQKGDIAEGYSVSREKKESFPLTVTSAQKNPTAFYLCASSSRDSNYGYTFGSGTRLTVV.

V gene TRBV25-1 combines with J gene TRBJ1-1, with 11 nucleotides matching TRBD1. The V gene end was trimmed by 1 base and the J gene end by 4 bases; junction bases not matched to a gene: 2. Per the germline V gene, CDR1 is MGHDK and CDR2 is SYGVNS. CDR3 size: 15 residues. This CDR3 reads CASSESGTGGTEAFF. In DNA, the CDR3 is TGTGCCAGCAGTGAATCCGGGACAGGGGGCACTGAAGCTTTCTTT.

This chain links TRBV29-1 with TRBJ1-1; 8 bases line up with TRBD1. Germline CDR1 reads SQVTM; CDR2 reads ANQGSEA. The CDR3 contains 13 residues. The J segment lost 1 base and the V segment lost 7 bases, leaving 5 bases of the junction unmatched. The CDR3 here is CSAGQGPNTEAFF. CDR3 bases: TGCAGCGCTGGACAGGGACCGAACACTGAAGCTTTCTTT.

The chain employs TRBV29-1 and TRBJ2-3; a possible D gene is TRBD1 (5 bases). Germline V gene sequence: CDR1 SQVTM, CDR2 ANQGSEA. The CDR3 has 13 residues. Trimming took off 3 bases at V and 2 bases at J, with 9 bases between the two ends. Here the CDR3 reads CSVDGALTDTQYF. Here the CDR3 DNA reads TGCAGCGTTGATGGGGCGCTCACAGATACGCAGTATTTT.

This chain uses TRBV5-1 with TRBJ2-2; possible D gene TRBD2, 6 bases. The CDR3 length is 15 residues. Trimming took 3 bases from V and 5 from J, leaving 14 bases between them. Per germline, CDR1 SGHRS and CDR2 YFSETQ. CDR3 nucleotide sequence: TGCGCCAGCAGCTCCGGGGAGGCAGGAACCGGGGAGCTGTTTTTT. It yields the protein CASSSGEAGTGELFF.

The chain recombines TRBV7-2 with TRBJ2-5; D is unresolved. Trimming shortened V by 5 bases and J by 1 base, and 14 bases separated the two germline ends. CDR1 SGHTA and CDR2 FQGNSA come from the germline V gene. The CDR3 runs 15 residues. CDR3 bases: TGTGCCAGCAGCCCCGTCCTTGGGCTCCAAGAGACCCAGTACTTC. This codes for CASSPVLGLQETQYF. The full variable domain, its missing parts supplied by reference TRBV7-2 and TRBJ2-5, is GAGVSQSPSNKVTEKGKDVELRCDPISGHTALYWYRQSLGQGLEFLIYFQGNSAPDKSGLPSDRFSAERTGGSVSTLTIQRTQQEDSAVYLCASSPVLGLQETQYFGPGTRLLVL.

The CDR3 region has the DNA TGTGCCAGCAGTCCATCGCCCGGGGGGAGAGGCTACACCTTC. Protein: CASSPSPGGRGYTF. V gene TRBV6-5 combines with J gene TRBJ1-2, with D possibly being TRBD1 (5 bases). There are 14 residues in the CDR3. Germline V lookup: CDR1 MNHEY, CDR2 SVGAGI. The V end was cut by 5 bases, the J end by 8 bases, with 18 bases between.

The chain has TRBV7-9 and TRBJ2-5; 7 nucleotides align to TRBD2. The CDR3 has 12 residues. Trimming took 7 bases from V and 3 from J; bases not matched to a gene: 2. Germline CDR1 SEHNR, CDR2 FQNEAQ (reference sequence). The CDR3 here is CASKGLEETQYF. The CDR3 region has the DNA TGTGCCAGCAAAGGACTAGAAGAGACCCAGTACTTC.

This chain connects TRBV7-2 to TRBJ2-3; TRBD1 aligns across 7 bases. From germline, CDR1 is SGHTA and CDR2 FQGNSA. The CDR3 consists of 15 residues. With V trimmed by 4 bases and J by 0 bases, 4 bases remained unmatched. The CDR3 loop is CASSSRQGSTDTQYF. The CDR3 nucleotides are TGTGCCAGCAGCTCAAGACAGGGAAGCACAGATACGCAGTATTTT.

V is TRBV2 and J is TRBJ2-7, with TRBD2 matching over 7 bases. Germline V gene lookup returns CDR1 SNHLY and CDR2 FYNNEI. V was pared by 8 bases and J by 5 bases, with 6 bases of the junction left unmatched. The CDR3 runs 12 residues. The CDR3 loop reads CASDWGGDEQYF. Here the CDR3 DNA reads TGTGCCAGCGACTGGGGGGGAGACGAGCAGTACTTC.

The rearrangement links TRBV7-8 to TRBJ1-5, with a possible D match to TRBD1 (6 bases). Between the trimmed V and J ends, which lost 1 base and 2 bases, there was a span of 9 bases. Germline loops: CDR1 SGHVS, CDR2 FQNEAQ. This CDR3 comprises 15 residues. CDR3 in DNA: TGTGCCAGCAGCTTAGACAGGGTCGGCAATCAGCCCCAGCATTTT. It is translated as CASSLDRVGNQPQHF.

The chain couples TRBV7-2 to TRBJ1-5; tentatively, D is TRBD1 (6 bases). In germline, CDR1 is SGHTA, CDR2 FQGNSA. V was pared by 5 bases and J by 2 bases, with 10 bases between. The CDR3 extends over 14 amino acids. CDR3 residues: CASSARTGNQPQHF. In nucleotides, the CDR3 is TGTGCCAGCAGCGCCCGGACAGGCAATCAGCCCCAGCATTTT.

This rearrangement joins TRBV13 to TRBJ2-3; 11 bases fit TRBD2. The CDR3 sequence is 16 residues long. V shed 5 bases and J 2 bases; nucleotides not matched to a gene: 6. Germline V lookup: CDR1 PRHDT, CDR2 FYEKMQ (reference sequence). This CDR3 is CASSALAGGLTDTQYF. CDR3 nucleotide sequence: TGTGCCAGCAGCGCCCTAGCGGGGGGCCTCACAGATACGCAGTATTTT.

This clone was picked up one time. The rearrangement joins TRBV5-8 to TRBJ1-2; TRBD1 matches at 8 bases. The V gene end was trimmed by 6 bases and the J gene end by 0 bases; junction bases not matched to a gene: 4. The germline CDR1 and CDR2 sequences are SGHTS and YDEGEE. The CDR3 extends over 14 amino acids. Here the CDR3 DNA reads TGTGCCAGCATCCGGACAGGGACTAACTATGGCTACACCTTC. Protein sequence: CASIRTGTNYGYTF.

This chain uses TRBV5-5 with TRBJ1-1, with TRBD1 matching 8 bases. V was clipped by 1 base and J by 0 bases; unmatched bases: 8. Germline CDR1 SGHKS, CDR2 YYEKEE (reference sequence). The CDR3 totals 17 residues. The CDR3 reads CASSLRAGGGMNTEAFF. DNA for the CDR3: TGTGCCAGCAGCTTGAGGGCAGGGGGCGGGATGAACACTGAAGCTTTCTTT.

The genes are TRBV30 and TRBJ2-5; 8 bases agree with TRBD2. CDR3 length: 14 amino acids. CDR1 and CDR2 from the germline V gene are GTSNPN and SVGIG (reference sequence). V dropped 5 bases and J dropped 0; count of bases not matched to a gene: 5. DNA for the CDR3: TGTGCCTGGGGGGGCGGGGGGAACCAAGAGACCCAGTACTTC. This translates into CAWGGGGNQETQYF.

In its sample, this clone was seen a few times. The junction and the germline gene differ at one end; a read error may be behind it. The chain is built from TRBV30 and TRBJ2-7, with 8 bases fitting TRBD2. The CDR3 has 11 amino acids. Germline CDR1 GTSNPN, CDR2 SVGIG (reference sequence). The CDR3 bases are TGTGCCCGGAGTAGCGGGGCCCGCAAGTACTTC. Amino acids: CARSSGARKYF. The entire variable domain, with the rest obtained from reference TRBV30 and TRBJ2-7, is as follows: SQTIHQWPATLVQPVGSPLSLECTVEGTSNPNLYWYRQAAGRGLQLLFYSVGIGQISSEVPQNLSASRPQDRQFILSSKKLLLSDSGFYLCARSSGARKYFGPGTRLTVT.

This clone appeared a few times. This chain connects TRBV18 to TRBJ2-7, with D hard to call. This CDR3 has 13 amino acids. Germline CDR1 KGHSH, CDR2 LQKENI. The V end was cut by 1 base, the J end by 7 bases, with 11 bases between. CDR3 residues: CASSPLQDQEQYF. The CDR3 DNA reads as TGTGCCAGCTCACCACTCCAGGATCAAGAGCAGTACTTC.

The chain recombines TRBV5-1 with TRBJ2-2, with TRBD1 matching over 8 bases. In germline, CDR1 is SGHRS, CDR2 YFSETQ. This CDR3 comprises 14 residues. J was trimmed by 5 bases and V by 4 bases; bases with no gene match: 4. The chain's CDR3 is CASSKRQGTGELFF. CDR3 DNA sequence: TGCGCCAGCAGCAAAAGACAGGGGACCGGGGAGCTGTTTTTT. Filled out from reference TRBV5-1 and TRBJ2-2, the complete variable domain reads KAGVTQTPRYLIKTRGQQVTLSCSPISGHRSVSWYQQTPGQGLQFLFEYFSETQRNKGNFPGRFSGRQFSNSRSEMNVSTLELGDSALYLCASSKRQGTGELFFGEGSRLTVL.

This rearrangement joins TRBV5-1 to TRBJ2-5, with D perhaps matching TRBD2 (6 bases). Per germline, CDR1 SGHRS and CDR2 YFSETQ. This CDR3 is 15 amino acids long. V lost 0 bases, J lost 2 bases, and 11 bases lay in between. In DNA, the CDR3 is TGCGCCAGCAGCTTGGTTGGGGGGAGTCAAGAGACCCAGTACTTC. It translates to CASSLVGGSQETQYF.

The gene calls are TRBV29-1 and TRBJ1-1; tentative D call: TRBD1 (5 bases). The CDR3 covers 13 residues. Trimming removed 5 bases from V and 6 bases from J, with 16 bases in between. Germline V gives CDR1 SQVTM, CDR2 ANQGSEA. The CDR3 here is CSVLRGTNAEAFF. The CDR3 nucleotides read TGCAGCGTTCTCCGAGGGACTAACGCTGAAGCTTTCTTT.

With respect to this clone: Sequence at one end of the junction differs from germline and may be a read error. The rearrangement links TRBV25-1 to TRBJ1-6, with no clear D. The germline V gene has CDR1 MGHDK and CDR2 SYGVNS. The CDR3 runs 14 residues. The CDR3 DNA follows: TGTGCCAGCAGCGGGAGCTCCTATAATTCACCCCCCCACTTT. Translation gives CASSGSSYNSPPHF.

The rearrangement joins TRBV5-6 to TRBJ2-5; TRBD1 might be the D (7 bases). The CDR3 length is 17 residues. Germline V gene lookup returns CDR1 SGHDT and CDR2 YYEEEE. V gave up 0 bases and J gave up 5 bases, with 20 bases separating them. CDR3 DNA sequence: TGTGCCAGCAGCTTGGACGGCGGGGCAGGGGGGATGGAGACCCAGTACTTC. This encodes CASSLDGGAGGMETQYF.

The chain carries TRBV6-5 and TRBJ1-2; no definite D call. The CDR3 is 13 residues long. The V end was cut by 4 bases, the J end by 6 bases, with 12 bases between. Germline CDR1 MNHEY, CDR2 SVGAGI. The CDR3 protein is CASSLEQRDGYTF. Here the CDR3 DNA reads TGTGCCAGCAGTTTGGAACAGCGGGATGGCTACACCTTC.

The chain uses TRBV29-1 and TRBJ2-1; 9 nucleotides agree with TRBD1. V dropped 2 bases and J dropped 7; count of bases not matched to a gene: 9. The length of the CDR3 is 15 residues. The germline CDR1 and CDR2 sequences are SQVTM and ANQGSEA. The CDR3 loop reads CSVEKGGTGWNEQFF. The CDR3 nucleotides read TGCAGCGTTGAAAAAGGGGGGACAGGGTGGAATGAGCAGTTCTTC.